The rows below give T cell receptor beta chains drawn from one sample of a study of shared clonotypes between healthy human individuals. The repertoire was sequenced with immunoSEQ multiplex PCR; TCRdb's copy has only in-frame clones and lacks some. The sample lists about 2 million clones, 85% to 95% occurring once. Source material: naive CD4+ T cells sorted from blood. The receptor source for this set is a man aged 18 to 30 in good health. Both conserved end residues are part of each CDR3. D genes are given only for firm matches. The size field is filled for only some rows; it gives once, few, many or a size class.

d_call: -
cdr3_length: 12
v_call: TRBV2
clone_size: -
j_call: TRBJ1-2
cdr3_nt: TGTGCCAGCAATCCGGGATACTATGGCTACACCTTC
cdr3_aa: CASNPGYYGYTF

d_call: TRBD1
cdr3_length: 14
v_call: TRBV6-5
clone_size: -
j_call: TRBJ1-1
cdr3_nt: TGTGCCAGCAGGACCGACAGGGTGAACACTGAAGCTTTCTTT
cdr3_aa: CASRTDRVNTEAFF

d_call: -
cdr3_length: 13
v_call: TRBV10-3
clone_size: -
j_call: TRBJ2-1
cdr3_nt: TGTGCCATCAATGGCGGGGGCCAGGATGAGCAGTTCTTC
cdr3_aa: CAINGGGQDEQFF

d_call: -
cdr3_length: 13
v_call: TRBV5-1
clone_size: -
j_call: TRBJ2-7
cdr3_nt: TGCGCCAGCAGCTGGCAGGGTGACTACGAGCAGTACTTC
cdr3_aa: CASSWQGDYEQYF

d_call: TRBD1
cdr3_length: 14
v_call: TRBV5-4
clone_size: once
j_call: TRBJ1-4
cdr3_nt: TGTGCCAGCAGTTTAGGACAGGTCGGCGAAAAACTGTTTTTT
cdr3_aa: CASSLGQVGEKLFF

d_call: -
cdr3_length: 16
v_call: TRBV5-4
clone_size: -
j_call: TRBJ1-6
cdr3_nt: TGTGCCAGCAGCTTGGACAGGGCACTTGGGAATTCACCCCTCCACTTT
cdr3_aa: CASSLDRALGNSPLHF

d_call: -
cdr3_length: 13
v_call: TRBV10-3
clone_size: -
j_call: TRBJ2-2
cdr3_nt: TGTGCCATCAGTGTAAACGGGGGTGGGGAGCTGTTTTTT
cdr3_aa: CAISVNGGGELFF

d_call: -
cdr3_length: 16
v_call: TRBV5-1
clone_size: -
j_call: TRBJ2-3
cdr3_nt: TGCGCCAGCAGCTTGAGTTCCGGGAGTGGGGCAGATACGCAGTATTTT
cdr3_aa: CASSLSSGSGADTQYF

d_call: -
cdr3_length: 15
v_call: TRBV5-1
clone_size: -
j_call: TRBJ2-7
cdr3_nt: TGCGCCAGCAGCTTGGCCGGGAAGGGAAGCTACGAGCAGTACTTC
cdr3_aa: CASSLAGKGSYEQYF

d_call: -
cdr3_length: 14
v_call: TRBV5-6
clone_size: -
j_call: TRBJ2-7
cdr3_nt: TGTGCCAGCAGCTTGGGACAAGGCAGCTACGAGCAGTACTTC
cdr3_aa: CASSLGQGSYEQYF

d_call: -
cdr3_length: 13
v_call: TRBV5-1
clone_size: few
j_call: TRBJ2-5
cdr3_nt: TGCGCCAGCAGCTTACAGGGCCAAGAGACCCAGTACTTC
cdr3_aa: CASSLQGQETQYF

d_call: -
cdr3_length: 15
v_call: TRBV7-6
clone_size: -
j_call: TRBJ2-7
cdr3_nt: TGTGCCAGCAGCCCCATGATGGACCGCTCCTACGAGCAGTACTTC
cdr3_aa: CASSPMMDRSYEQYF

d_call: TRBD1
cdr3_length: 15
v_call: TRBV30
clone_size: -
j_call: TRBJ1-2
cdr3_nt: TGTGCCTGGAATAGAAGGACAGGGGGATACTATGGCTACACCTTC
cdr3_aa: CAWNRRTGGYYGYTF

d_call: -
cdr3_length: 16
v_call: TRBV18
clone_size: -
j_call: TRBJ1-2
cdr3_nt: TGTGCCAGCTCACCACCTTCGATCGGGCGGGCGGGCGGCTACACCTTC
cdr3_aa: CASSPPSIGRAGGYTF

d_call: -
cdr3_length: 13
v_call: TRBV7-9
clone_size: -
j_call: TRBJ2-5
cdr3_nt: TGTGCCAGCAGCTTAGACCCGCCAGAGACCCAGTACTTC
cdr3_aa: CASSLDPPETQYF

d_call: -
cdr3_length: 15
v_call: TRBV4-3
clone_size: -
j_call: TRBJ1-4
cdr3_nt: TGCGCCAGCAGCCCGATACAGACCCTTCCTGAAAAACTGTTTTTT
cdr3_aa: CASSPIQTLPEKLFF

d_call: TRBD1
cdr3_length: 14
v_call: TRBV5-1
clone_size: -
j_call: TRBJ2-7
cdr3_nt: TGCGCCAGCAGACGGACAGGGGCCTCCTACGAGCAGTACTTC
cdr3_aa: CASRRTGASYEQYF

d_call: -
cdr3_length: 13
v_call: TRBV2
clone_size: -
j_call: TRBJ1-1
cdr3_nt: TGTGCCAGCAGTGATGGGGGGAGACCTGAAGCTTTCTTT
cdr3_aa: CASSDGGRPEAFF

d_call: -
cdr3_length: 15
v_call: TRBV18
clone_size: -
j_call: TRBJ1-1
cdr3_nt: TGTGCCAGCTCACCGGAATTATTGGAGAACACTGAAGCTTTCTTT
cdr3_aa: CASSPELLENTEAFF

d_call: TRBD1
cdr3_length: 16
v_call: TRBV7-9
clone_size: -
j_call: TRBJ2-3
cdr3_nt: TGTGCCAGCAGCCCAGGGACAGGGGGCAACACAGATACGCAGTATTTT
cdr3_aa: CASSPGTGGNTDTQYF

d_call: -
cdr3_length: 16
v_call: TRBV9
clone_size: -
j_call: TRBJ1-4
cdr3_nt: TGTGCCAGCAGCGTATCGGTGGGTGCAACTAATGAAAAACTGTTTTTT
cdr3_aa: CASSVSVGATNEKLFF

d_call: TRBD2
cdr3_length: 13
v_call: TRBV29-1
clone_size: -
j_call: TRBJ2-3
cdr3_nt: TGCAGCCCCGGGAGGTTGGGCACAGATACGCAGTATTTT
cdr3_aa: CSPGRLGTDTQYF

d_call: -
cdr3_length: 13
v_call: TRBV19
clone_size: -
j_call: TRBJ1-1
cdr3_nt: TGTGCCAGTAGTAGGACGGGGAACACTGAAGCTTTCTTT
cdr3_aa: CASSRTGNTEAFF

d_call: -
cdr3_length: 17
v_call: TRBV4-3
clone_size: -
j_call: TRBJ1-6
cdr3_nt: TGCGCCAGCAGCCAAGCCGTCGGAGCTGGGGTTTTTTCACCCCTCCACTTT
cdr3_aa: CASSQAVGAGVFSPLHF

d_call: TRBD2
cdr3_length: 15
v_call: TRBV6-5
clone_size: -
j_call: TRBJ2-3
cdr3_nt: TGTGCCAGCTCCCTACTGCCGGGGGGGTCAGATACGCAGTATTTT
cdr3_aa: CASSLLPGGSDTQYF

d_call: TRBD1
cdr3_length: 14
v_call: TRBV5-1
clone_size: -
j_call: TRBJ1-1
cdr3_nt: TGCGCCAGCAGCCAACAGGGGATAGGTACTGAAGCTTTCTTT
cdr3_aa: CASSQQGIGTEAFF

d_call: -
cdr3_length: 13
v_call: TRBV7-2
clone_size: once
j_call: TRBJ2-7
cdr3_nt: TGTGCCAGCAGCAGAGCGGTTTCCTACGAGCAGTACTTC
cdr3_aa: CASSRAVSYEQYF

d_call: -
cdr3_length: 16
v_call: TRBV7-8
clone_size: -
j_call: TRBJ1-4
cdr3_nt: TGTGCCAGCATAAAAGAGAGGTTTGCAACTAATGAAAAACTGTTTTTT
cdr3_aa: CASIKERFATNEKLFF

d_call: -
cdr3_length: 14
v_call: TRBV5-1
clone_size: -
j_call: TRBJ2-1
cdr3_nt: TGCGCCAGCAGCTTTGGTATCTCCTACAATGAGCAGTTCTTC
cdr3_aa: CASSFGISYNEQFF

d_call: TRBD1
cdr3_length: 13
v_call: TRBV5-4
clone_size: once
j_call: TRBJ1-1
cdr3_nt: TGTGCCATTCACTACTTACAAGGACAGGGACCACTCTTT
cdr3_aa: CAIHYLQGQGPLF

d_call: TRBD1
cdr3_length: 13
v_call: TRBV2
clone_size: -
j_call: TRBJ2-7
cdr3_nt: TGTGCCAGCCAGGGACAGGGCAACCACGAGCAGTACTTC
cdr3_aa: CASQGQGNHEQYF

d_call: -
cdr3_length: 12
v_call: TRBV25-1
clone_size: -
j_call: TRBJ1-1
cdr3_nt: TGTGCCAGCAGTGACATCGGGACTGAAGCTTTCTTT
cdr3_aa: CASSDIGTEAFF

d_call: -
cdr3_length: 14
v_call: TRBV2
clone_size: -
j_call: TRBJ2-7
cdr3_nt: TGTGCCAGCAGCGAACTAGAAACCTCCTACGAGCAGTACTTC
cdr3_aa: CASSELETSYEQYF

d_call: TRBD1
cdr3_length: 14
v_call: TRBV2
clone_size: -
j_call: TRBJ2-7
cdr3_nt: TGTGCCAGCAGAGGGGGACAGGGGGACAACGAGCAGTACTTC
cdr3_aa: CASRGGQGDNEQYF

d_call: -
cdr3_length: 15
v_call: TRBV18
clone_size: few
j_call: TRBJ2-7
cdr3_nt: TGTGCCAGCTCACCACCGCCGCAGGGATTCTACGAGCAGTACTTC
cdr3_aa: CASSPPPQGFYEQYF

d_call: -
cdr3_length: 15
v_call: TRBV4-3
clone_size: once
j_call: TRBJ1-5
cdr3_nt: TGCGCCAGCAGCCAAGAGTCAGGGTCGGCTCAGCCCCAGCATTTT
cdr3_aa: CASSQESGSAQPQHF

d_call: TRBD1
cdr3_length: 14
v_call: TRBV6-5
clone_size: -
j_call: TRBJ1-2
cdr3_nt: TGTGCCAGCAGTCGTCGGACAGGGGAGGTTGGCTACACCTTC
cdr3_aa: CASSRRTGEVGYTF

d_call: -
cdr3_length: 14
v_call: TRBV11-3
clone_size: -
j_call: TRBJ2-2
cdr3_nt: TGTGCCAGCAGCTTAGAGGGGGCGTCCGGGGAGCTGTTTTTT
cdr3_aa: CASSLEGASGELFF

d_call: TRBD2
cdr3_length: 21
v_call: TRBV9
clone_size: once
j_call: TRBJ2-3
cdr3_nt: TGTGCCAGCAGGGTTAATTACAGGGACCAGCGGGAGGAGCGAGACACAGATACGCAGTATTTT
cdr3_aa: CASRVNYRDQREERDTDTQYF

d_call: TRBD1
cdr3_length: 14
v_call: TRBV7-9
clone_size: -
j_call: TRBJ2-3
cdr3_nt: TGTGCCACCTCTAGGACAGGGGGCACCGATACGCAGTATTTT
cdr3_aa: CATSRTGGTDTQYF

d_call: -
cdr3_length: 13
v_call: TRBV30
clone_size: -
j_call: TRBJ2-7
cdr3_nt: TGTGCCTGGAGTAAGACAGGTTCCTACGAGCAGTACTTC
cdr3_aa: CAWSKTGSYEQYF

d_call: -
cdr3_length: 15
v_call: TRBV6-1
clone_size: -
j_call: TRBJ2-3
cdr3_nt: TGTGCCAGCAGTGAAATCCTACGCAGCACAGATACGCAGTATTTT
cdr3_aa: CASSEILRSTDTQYF

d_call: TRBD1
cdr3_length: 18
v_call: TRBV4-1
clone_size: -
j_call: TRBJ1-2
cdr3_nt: TGCGCCAGCAGCCAAGGGGGGACAGGGAGGGTCTCGCACTATGGCTACACCTTC
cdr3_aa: CASSQGGTGRVSHYGYTF

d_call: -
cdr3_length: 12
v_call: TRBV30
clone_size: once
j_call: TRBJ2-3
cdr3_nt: TGTGCCTGGAGCGGGGACGATGGAACGCAGTATTTT
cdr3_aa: CAWSGDDGTQYF